What follows are 9 T cell receptor beta chains derived from one specimen sequenced in a study of OX40 agonist ivuxolimab in advanced cancers. The data were produced by immunoSEQ multiplex PCR, yet TCRdb's version contains in-frame clones alone and is incomplete. This table has 70,000 or so clones, just over 90% appearing once. This specimen was CD4+ or CD8+ T cells sorted from blood, taken in a trial of the OX40 agonist ivuxolimab. Source of these receptors: an adult with an advanced solid tumor such as melanoma, head and neck, liver or kidney cancer.

The J gene is TRBJ2-1, the V gene TRBV11-2, with 9 bases that match TRBD2. Germline V gene sequence: CDR1 SGHAT, CDR2 FQNNGV. The CDR3 length is 15 residues. V trimming: 5 bases; J trimming: 4 bases; junction bases outside the gene matches: 6. This CDR3 reads CASSTRLAEYNEQFF. The CDR3 DNA sequence: TGTGCCAGCAGCACCCGACTAGCGGAGTACAATGAGCAGTTCTTC. The full variable domain, with the rest looked up from reference TRBV11-2 and TRBJ2-1, is EAGVAQSPRYKIIEKRQSVAFWCNPISGHATLYWYQQILGQGPKLLIQFQNNGVVDDSQLPKDRFSAERLKGVDSTLKIQPAKLEDSAVYLCASSTRLAEYNEQFFGPGTRLTVL.

This clone was seen a single time. This chain connects TRBV18 to TRBJ2-2, with 7 bases identical to TRBD2. Germline assignment: CDR1 KGHSH and CDR2 LQKENI. With V trimmed by 2 bases and J by 1 base, 1 base remained unmatched. CDR3 length: 15 residues. CDR3 sequence reads: CASSPSSGNTGELFF. CDR3 sequence (DNA): TGTGCCAGCTCACCATCTAGCGGGAACACCGGGGAGCTGTTTTTT.

The V and J genes are TRBV25-1 and TRBJ1-3, with TRBD1 as a possible D gene (5 bases). V was shortened by 1 base and J by 2 bases, with 9 bases between the two germline ends. Germline V gives CDR1 MGHDK, CDR2 SYGVNS. The CDR3 extends over 15 amino acids. CDR3 coding DNA: TGTGCCAGCAGTGAATCAGCGGGGGCTGGAAACACCATATATTTT. Its protein product is CASSESAGAGNTIYF.

The rearrangement joins TRBV7-8 to TRBJ2-6; TRBD1 matches 9 bases. The germline V gene encodes CDR1 SGHVS and CDR2 FQNEAQ. Losses at the gene ends were 5 bases for V and 2 bases for J; bases not matched to a gene: 7. The length of the CDR3 is 17 residues. The DNA of the CDR3 is TGTGCCAGCAGCGCGGGACAGGGTGGAACTGGGGCCAACGTCCTGACTTTC. This codes for CASSAGQGGTGANVLTF.

CDR3 region: CASSSRGPEPFF. The DNA of the CDR3 is TGTGCCAGCAGCTCCAGGGGGCCGGAGCCTTTCTTT. The rearrangement uses TRBV2 and TRBJ1-1; the match to TRBD1 covers 8 bases. There are 12 residues in the CDR3. In germline, CDR1 is SNHLY, CDR2 FYNNEI. Trimming at V came to 6 bases and at J to 12 bases, leaving 9 bases not matched to a gene.

J is TRBJ2-5 and V is TRBV5-1; D may be TRBD2 (6 bases). V was shortened by 2 bases and J by 5 bases, with 13 bases between the two germline ends. The CDR3 runs to 14 residues. The V gene's germline CDR1 is SGHRS and CDR2 YFSETQ. The CDR3 DNA reads TGCGCCAGCAGCTTCGATCCACGGGGGGAGACCCAGTACTTC. Its protein product is CASSFDPRGETQYF.

CDR3 coding DNA: TGTGCCAGTAGTACCGGGACAGGGAACTCTGGGGCCAACGTCCTGACTTTC. It encodes CASSTGTGNSGANVLTF. J is TRBJ2-6 and V is TRBV19; 9 nucleotides align to TRBD1. From germline, CDR1 is LNHDA and CDR2 SQIVND (reference sequence). V gave up 4 bases and J gave up 0 bases; unmatched junction bases: 4. CDR3 length: 17 amino acids.

In its sample, this clone was seen once. The genes are TRBV7-9 and TRBJ1-5; D is undetermined. Germline V gene sequence: CDR1 SEHNR, CDR2 FQNEAQ (reference sequence). The CDR3 loop spans 13 amino acids. Between the trimmed V and J ends, which lost 4 bases and 3 bases, there was a span of 7 bases. DNA of the CDR3: TGTGCCAGCAGCTCAGGATTCAATCAGCCCCAGCATTTT. The encoded protein is CASSSGFNQPQHF.

The V gene is TRBV7-9, the J gene TRBJ1-2, with a possible D match to TRBD1 (5 bases). The germline V and J ends were trimmed by 1 base and 7 bases, with 7 bases remaining between them. This CDR3 contains 12 residues. Germline CDR1 is SEHNR and CDR2 is FQNEAQ (reference sequence). CDR3 sequence reads: CASSLDQGGYTF. The CDR3 region has the DNA TGTGCCAGCAGCTTAGATCAGGGTGGCTACACCTTC. Supplemented by reference TRBV7-9 and TRBJ1-2, the full variable domain reads DTGVSQNPRHKITKRGQNVTFRCDPISEHNRLYWYRQTLGQGPEFLTYFQNEAQLEKSRLLSDRFSAERPKGSFSTLEIQRTEQGDSAMYLCASSLDQGGYTFGSGTRLTVV.